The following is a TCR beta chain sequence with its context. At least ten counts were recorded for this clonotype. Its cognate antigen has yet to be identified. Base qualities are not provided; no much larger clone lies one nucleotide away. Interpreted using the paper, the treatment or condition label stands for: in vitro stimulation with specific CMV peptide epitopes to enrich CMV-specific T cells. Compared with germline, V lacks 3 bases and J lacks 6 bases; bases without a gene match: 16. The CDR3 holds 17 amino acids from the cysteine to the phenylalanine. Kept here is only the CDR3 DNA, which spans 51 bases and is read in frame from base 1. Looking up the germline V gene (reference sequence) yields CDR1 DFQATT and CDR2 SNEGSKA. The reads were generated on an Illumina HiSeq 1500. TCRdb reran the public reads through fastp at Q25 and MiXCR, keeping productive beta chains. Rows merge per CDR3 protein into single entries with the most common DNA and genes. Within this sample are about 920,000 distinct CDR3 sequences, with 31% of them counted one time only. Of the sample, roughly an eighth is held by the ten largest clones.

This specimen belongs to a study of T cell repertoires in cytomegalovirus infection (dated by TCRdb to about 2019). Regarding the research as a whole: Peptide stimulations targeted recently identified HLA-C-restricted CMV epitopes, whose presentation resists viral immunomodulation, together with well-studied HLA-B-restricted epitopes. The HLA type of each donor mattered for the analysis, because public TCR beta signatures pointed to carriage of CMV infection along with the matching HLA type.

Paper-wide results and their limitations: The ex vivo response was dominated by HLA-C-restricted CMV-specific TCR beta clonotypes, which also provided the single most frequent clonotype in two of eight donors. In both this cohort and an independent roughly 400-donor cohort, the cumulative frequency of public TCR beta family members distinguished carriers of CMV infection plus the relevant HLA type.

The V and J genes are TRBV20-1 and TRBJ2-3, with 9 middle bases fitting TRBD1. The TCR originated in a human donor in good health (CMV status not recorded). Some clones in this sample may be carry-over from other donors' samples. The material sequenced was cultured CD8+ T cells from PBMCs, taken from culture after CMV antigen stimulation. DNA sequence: TGCAGTGCTAGGGACAGGGGCCCGGGGGGCCCCATTGATACGCAGTATTTT. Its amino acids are CSARDRGPGGPIDTQYF.